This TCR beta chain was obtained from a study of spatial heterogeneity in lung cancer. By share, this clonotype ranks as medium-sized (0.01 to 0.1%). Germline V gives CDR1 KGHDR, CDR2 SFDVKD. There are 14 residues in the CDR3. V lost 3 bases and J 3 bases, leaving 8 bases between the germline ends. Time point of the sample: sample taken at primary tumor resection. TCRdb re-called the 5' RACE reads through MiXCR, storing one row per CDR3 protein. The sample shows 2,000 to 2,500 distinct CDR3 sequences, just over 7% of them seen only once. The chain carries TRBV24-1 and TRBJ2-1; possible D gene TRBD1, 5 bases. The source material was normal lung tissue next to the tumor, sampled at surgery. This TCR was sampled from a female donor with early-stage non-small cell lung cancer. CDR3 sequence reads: CATSDAGNYNEQFF. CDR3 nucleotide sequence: TGTGCCACCAGTGATGCAGGGAACTACAATGAGCAGTTCTTC.